This is a list of T cell receptor beta chains from one sample in a study of response to subunit inactivated influenza vaccine. Using its own MiXCR run on the RT-PCR reads, TCRdb lists one record per CDR3 protein. The sample lists about half a million distinct CDR3 sequences, less than 10% seen once, with over 10% in the top ten. The source material was PBMCs from blood, sampled around 25 months after vaccination. The receptors were sampled from a man aged 50 to 75 who received an inactivated influenza vaccine. CDR3s leave out the opening cysteine and the closing phenylalanine or tryptophan.

V gene,CDR3 protein
TRBV28,ASSRTGGRITGELF
TRBV14,ASSQSALGPGEQY
TRBV6-1,ASSRLAGGPLNEQF
TRBV27,ASSSGRNNQPQL
TRBV5-1,ASSLSTGGRTEAF
TRBV6-2/TRBV6-3,ASTNLRLAGSETQY
TRBV5-1,ASSLLQLGTAGNTIY
TRBV20-1,SVSLLASGRSKNIQY
TRBV11-3,ASSLTGNNLGSYNEQF
TRBV6-1,ASSRLGRGTQY
TRBV5-1,ASTKDRGNGYT
TRBV27,ASSSFSGRGNEQF
TRBV15,ATSRGGLNTEAF
TRBV4-3,ASSQLLIGGTEAF
TRBV6-5,ASSYSMGGSSYNSPLH
TRBV12-3/TRBV12-4,ASSLEGSNQPQH
TRBV20-1,SARQGAAYEQY
TRBV5-8,ASSLGVDEQY
TRBV27,ASRGSVGGNNQPQH
TRBV7-9,ASSLWPQGTYEQY
TRBV15,ATSRRGQGADEQY
TRBV29-1,SAQEGRDTQY
TRBV7-2,ASSSDRGLNGYT
TRBV2,ASKGRQTGELF
TRBV6-1,ASSVGGVAEAF
TRBV20-1,SARERETQY
TRBV29-1,SVRRGGTDTQY
TRBV20-1,SARSILAGVLQETQY